Shown below are 12 T cell receptor beta chains from a single sample sequenced in a study of human T cells and chemical hapten exposure. Specified time point: patch test 2, 6 weeks after DPC sensitization. Indicated treatment: therapeutic diphenylcyclopropenone sensitization with weekly scalp DPC. MiXCR, run by TCRdb on the RACE reads, gives a single entry per CDR3 protein. The repertoire consists of approximately 96,000 distinct CDR3 sequences, with 7.5% to 10% occurring once and the leading ten covering approximately 2%. The source material was whole blood, sampled in connection with sensitization to the hapten diphenylcyclopropenone (DPC). The source is a woman in her forties with alopecia areata. Some clones in this sample may be carry-over from other donors' samples.

This clonotype was counted many times. The CDR3 loop reads CASSDVGQETQYF. In DNA, the CDR3 is TGTGCCAGCAGTGACGTCGGGCAAGAGACCCAGTACTTC. This chain joins TRBV2 and TRBJ2-5, with D unresolved. V dropped 3 bases and J dropped 2 bases, with 7 bases sitting between them. The CDR3 is made up of 13 amino acids. CDR1 is SNHLY and CDR2 is FYNNEI in the germline V gene.

This clonotype was counted only a few times. The V gene is TRBV6-2 or TRBV6-3, the J gene TRBJ2-7; D not certain. This CDR3 region has 12 residues. V lost 6 bases and J 3 bases, leaving 9 bases between the germline ends. The germline gives CDR1 MNHEY, CDR2 SVGEGT. CDR3 nucleotide sequence: TGTGCCAGCAGCCCTCTTAGCTACGAGCAGTACTTC. Its protein product is CASSPLSYEQYF.

This chain links TRBV11-2 with TRBJ2-2; TRBD2 matches 8 bases. The length of the CDR3 is 14 residues. CDR1 is SGHAT, CDR2 FQNNGV, per germline. Trimming at V came to 1 base and at J to 6 bases, leaving 1 base not matched to a gene. CDR3 residues: CASSLGLASGELFF. CDR3 DNA: TGTGCCAGCAGCTTAGGACTAGCGTCCGGGGAGCTGTTTTTT.

This clonotype was found many times. The gene calls are TRBV5-1 and TRBJ2-5; 7 bases are shared with TRBD2. CDR1 and CDR2 (germline): SGHRS, YFSETQ. With 1 base clipped from V and 5 bases from J, the junction kept 11 bases outside the gene matches. This CDR3 is 16 amino acids long. In nucleotides, the CDR3 is TGCGCCAGCAGCTTGACTAGCGCTCTTAAGGGGGAGACCCAGTACTTC. Amino acid sequence: CASSLTSALKGETQYF.

This clonotype was detected a few times. In nucleotides, the CDR3 is TGTGCCAGTAGTAGACGACAGCAAGAGACCCAGTACTTC. Protein product: CASSRRQQETQYF. This rearrangement joins TRBV19 to TRBJ2-5, with D maybe TRBD1 (5 bases). Germline CDR1 LNHDA, CDR2 SQIVND (reference sequence). This CDR3 contains 13 residues. Trimming stripped 4 bases from V and 2 bases from J, with 8 bases between.

The V gene is TRBV28, the J gene TRBJ1-1; 8 positions agree with TRBD1. Germline V gives CDR1 MDHEN, CDR2 SYDVKM. V was pared by 4 bases and J by 4 bases, with 8 bases of the junction left unmatched. The CDR3 contains 15 residues. The CDR3 sequence is CASSSGTGWITEAFF. The DNA of the CDR3 is TGTGCCAGCAGTTCGGGGACAGGCTGGATCACTGAAGCTTTCTTT. The full variable domain, in which reference TRBV28 and TRBJ1-1 provide the parts outside the CDR3, is DVKVTQSSRYLVKRTGEKVFLECVQDMDHENMFWYRQDPGLGLRLIYFSYDVKMKEKGDIPEGYSVSREKKERFSLILESASTNQTSMYLCASSSGTGWITEAFFGQGTRLTVV.

This clonotype was counted many times. The V call is TRBV12-3 or TRBV12-4, the J call TRBJ1-5; no definite D call. The CDR3 contains 14 residues. The V and J ends lost 1 base and 4 bases respectively, with 8 bases between them. CDR3 amino acids: CASSLGTLNQPQHF. CDR3 nucleotide sequence: TGTGCCAGCAGTTTAGGGACCTTAAATCAGCCCCAGCATTTT.

This clonotype was seen more than once but under ten times. The chain has TRBV7-9 and TRBJ2-7; a weak D match, TRBD1 (6 bases). CDR3 length: 15 amino acids. V lost 0 bases to trimming and J lost 6 bases, with 15 bases between them. Germline assignment: CDR1 SEHNR and CDR2 FQNEAQ (reference sequence). The CDR3 is CASSLASGQFAEQYF. As DNA, the CDR3 is TGTGCCAGCAGCTTAGCGAGCGGACAGTTTGCCGAGCAGTACTTC.

There are many counts of this clonotype. This rearrangement joins TRBV6-1 to TRBJ1-4, with TRBD1 matching 7 bases. CDR1 is MNHNS, CDR2 SASEGT, per germline. The length of the CDR3 is 14 residues. V shed 3 bases and J 8 bases; nucleotides not matched to a gene: 6. The CDR3 DNA follows: TGTGCCAGCAGTGATCAGGGGGAAGGGGAAAAACTGTTTTTT. This codes for CASSDQGEGEKLFF.

Note on this clonotype: This could be a read error, since a much larger clone is one nucleotide away. The rearrangement uses TRBV29-1 and TRBJ2-5; no reliable D call. From germline, CDR1 is SQVTM and CDR2 ANQGSEA. The CDR3 runs to 13 residues. V was pared by 7 bases and J by 4 bases, with 16 bases between. Written as DNA, the CDR3 is TGCAGCGCCTCACATGGGGTTGGAGAGACCCAGTACTTC. It is translated as CSASHGVGETQYF.

This clonotype was detected ten times or more. The V call is TRBV12-3 or TRBV12-4, the J call TRBJ1-2; D uncertain. V was cut by 3 bases and J by 3 bases, with 5 bases left in between. This CDR3 comprises 12 residues. The CDR3 region is CASSFTDYGYTF. CDR3 bases: TGTGCCAGCAGTTTTACAGACTATGGCTACACCTTC.

The chain uses TRBV4-1 and TRBJ1-1; weak D call: TRBD1 (6 bases). V shed 0 bases and J shed 0 bases, with 8 bases lying between them. The CDR3 contains 15 residues. The germline V gene has CDR1 MGHRA and CDR2 YSYEKL. The CDR3 here is CASSQETGLNTEAFF. CDR3 sequence (DNA): TGCGCCAGCAGCCAAGAAACAGGGCTGAACACTGAAGCTTTCTTT.